A selection of T cell receptor beta chains follows, all from one sample in a study of cytomegalovirus exposure and HLA in healthy donors. Profiling relied on immunoSEQ multiplex PCR, and the TCRdb table lists in-frame clones only, not all of them. The table includes over 100,000 clones, 60% to 80% detected once. Sequencing was done on a sample of PBMCs. These TCRs come from a male donor in good health and CMV-seronegative. The CDR3 runs from the conserved cysteine through the conserved F or W. The order of the fields is D gene, J gene, clone size, V gene, CDR3 protein, CDR3 DNA. The D gene is left open where the match is weak. Clone size is not always given. Where it is, it says once, few, many or a class for expanded clones.

d_call: TRBD1
j_call: TRBJ1-1
clone_size: -
v_call: TRBV7-9
cdr3_aa: CASSLSRTGRPNTEAFF
cdr3_nt: TGTGCCAGCAGCTTATCCAGGACAGGCAGACCGAACACTGAAGCTTTCTTT

d_call: TRBD1
j_call: TRBJ2-7
clone_size: -
v_call: TRBV28
cdr3_aa: CASSLRGQGYEQYF
cdr3_nt: TGTGCCAGCAGTTTGAGGGGACAGGGCTACGAGCAGTACTTC

d_call: -
j_call: TRBJ2-7
clone_size: -
v_call: TRBV30
cdr3_aa: CAWSKRTAVFWQYF
cdr3_nt: TGTGCCTGGAGTAAGAGGACAGCTGTCTTCTGGCAGTACTTC

d_call: TRBD1
j_call: TRBJ1-5
clone_size: -
v_call: TRBV19
cdr3_aa: CAGSRTGSNQPQHF
cdr3_nt: TGTGCCGGTAGTAGGACAGGTAGCAATCAGCCCCAGCATTTT

d_call: TRBD1
j_call: TRBJ1-3
clone_size: few
v_call: TRBV11-3
cdr3_aa: CASSPGGLYGNTIYF
cdr3_nt: TGTGCCAGCAGCCCAGGGGGTCTTTATGGAAACACCATATATTTT

d_call: TRBD1
j_call: TRBJ2-7
clone_size: few
v_call: TRBV19
cdr3_aa: CASKGGRSSYEQYF
cdr3_nt: TGTGCCAGTAAAGGGGGCAGGAGCTCCTACGAGCAGTACTTC

d_call: TRBD2
j_call: TRBJ2-6
clone_size: once
v_call: TRBV18
cdr3_aa: CASSPQGGQGSGANVLTF
cdr3_nt: TGTGCCAGCTCACCCCAGGGAGGGCAAGGCTCTGGGGCCAACGTCCTGACTTTC

d_call: TRBD2
j_call: TRBJ2-7
clone_size: few
v_call: TRBV5-4
cdr3_aa: CASSRREDDEQYF
cdr3_nt: TGTGCCAGCAGCAGACGGGAGGACGACGAGCAGTACTTC

d_call: TRBD1
j_call: TRBJ2-7
clone_size: -
v_call: TRBV28
cdr3_aa: CASSLRDRVASLEQYF
cdr3_nt: TGTGCCAGCAGTTTACGGGACAGGGTCGCTAGTTTGGAGCAGTACTTC

d_call: TRBD1
j_call: TRBJ2-7
clone_size: -
v_call: TRBV2
cdr3_aa: CASREGQGYEQYF
cdr3_nt: TGTGCCAGCAGAGAGGGACAGGGGTACGAGCAGTACTTC

d_call: TRBD1
j_call: TRBJ2-1
clone_size: few
v_call: TRBV29-1
cdr3_aa: CSVGQGFLVEQFF
cdr3_nt: TGCAGCGTAGGACAGGGGTTTCTCGTTGAGCAGTTCTTC

d_call: -
j_call: TRBJ1-5
clone_size: -
v_call: TRBV6-1
cdr3_aa: CASSDGVRLDQPQHF
cdr3_nt: TGTGCCAGCAGCGACGGGGTCAGGCTAGATCAGCCCCAGCATTTT

d_call: TRBD2
j_call: TRBJ2-7
clone_size: -
v_call: TRBV7-2
cdr3_aa: CASSWKAGLALTYEQYF
cdr3_nt: TGTGCCAGCAGCTGGAAAGCGGGACTAGCCCTGACCTACGAGCAGTACTTC

d_call: TRBD2
j_call: TRBJ2-3
clone_size: few
v_call: TRBV28
cdr3_aa: CASSSPSGVTRDTQYF
cdr3_nt: TGTGCCAGCAGTTCTCCTAGCGGGGTTACACGGGATACGCAGTATTTT

d_call: -
j_call: TRBJ1-3
clone_size: -
v_call: TRBV5-1
cdr3_aa: CASSLEPGAGNTIYF
cdr3_nt: TGCGCCAGCAGCTTGGAGCCAGGGGCTGGAAACACCATATATTTT

d_call: TRBD2
j_call: TRBJ2-3
clone_size: -
v_call: TRBV28
cdr3_aa: CASNLLAGADTQYF
cdr3_nt: TGTGCCAGCAACCTACTAGCGGGAGCGGATACGCAGTATTTT

d_call: -
j_call: TRBJ2-3
clone_size: -
v_call: TRBV30
cdr3_aa: CAWSMGQLHTDTQYF
cdr3_nt: TGTGCCTGGAGCATGGGGCAATTACACACAGATACGCAGTATTTT

d_call: -
j_call: TRBJ1-2
clone_size: -
v_call: TRBV19
cdr3_aa: CASSIQGGTYGYTF
cdr3_nt: TGTGCCAGTAGTATTCAGGGCGGAACCTATGGCTACACCTTC

d_call: -
j_call: TRBJ1-4
clone_size: -
v_call: TRBV7-2
cdr3_aa: CASSKPGFGNEKLFF
cdr3_nt: TGTGCCAGCAGCAAACCAGGGTTTGGTAATGAAAAACTGTTTTTT

d_call: TRBD1
j_call: TRBJ2-7
clone_size: -
v_call: TRBV30
cdr3_aa: CAWSSGTGAYEQYF
cdr3_nt: TGTGCCTGGAGTTCCGGGACAGGGGCCTACGAGCAGTACTTC

d_call: TRBD2
j_call: TRBJ2-7
clone_size: -
v_call: TRBV7-9
cdr3_aa: CASSLYGSGSYEQYF
cdr3_nt: TGTGCCAGCAGCTTATATGGTAGCGGGAGTTACGAGCAGTACTTC

d_call: -
j_call: TRBJ2-1
clone_size: -
v_call: TRBV7-2
cdr3_aa: CASSSSRDSPRHEQFF
cdr3_nt: TGTGCCAGCAGCTCCTCCCGGGACTCCCCCAGGCATGAGCAGTTCTTC

d_call: TRBD2
j_call: TRBJ2-3
clone_size: -
v_call: TRBV30
cdr3_aa: CAWSGAGVGDTQYF
cdr3_nt: TGTGCCTGGAGTGGTGCGGGGGTGGGAGATACGCAGTATTTT

d_call: -
j_call: TRBJ2-1
clone_size: -
v_call: TRBV18
cdr3_aa: CASSPTTPRPNEQFF
cdr3_nt: TGTGCCAGCTCACCTACGACTCCAAGGCCCAATGAGCAGTTCTTC

d_call: -
j_call: TRBJ1-2
clone_size: -
v_call: TRBV27
cdr3_aa: CASRTTEYGYTF
cdr3_nt: TGTGCCAGCAGAACGACAGAATATGGCTACACCTTC

d_call: TRBD2
j_call: TRBJ2-3
clone_size: -
v_call: TRBV7-2
cdr3_aa: CASSISGEVSDTQYF
cdr3_nt: TGTGCCAGCAGCATAAGCGGGGAGGTCTCAGATACGCAGTATTTT

d_call: TRBD1
j_call: TRBJ2-7
clone_size: -
v_call: TRBV7-9
cdr3_aa: CSSSPWTGAGAYEQYF
cdr3_nt: TGTTCCAGCAGCCCGTGGACAGGGGCGGGGGCCTACGAGCAGTACTTC

d_call: TRBD1
j_call: TRBJ2-7
clone_size: -
v_call: TRBV30
cdr3_aa: CAWSRQGGTYEQYF
cdr3_nt: TGTGCCTGGAGTCGACAGGGGGGAACCTACGAGCAGTACTTC

d_call: TRBD2
j_call: TRBJ2-1
clone_size: once
v_call: TRBV5-1
cdr3_aa: CASSLGGTKAIDEQFF
cdr3_nt: TGCGCCAGCAGCTTGGGGGGGACTAAGGCAATCGATGAGCAGTTCTTC

d_call: TRBD1
j_call: TRBJ1-2
clone_size: -
v_call: TRBV5-6
cdr3_aa: CASSLDRGGYGYTF
cdr3_nt: TGTGCCAGCAGCTTAGACAGGGGGGGGTATGGCTACACCTTC

d_call: -
j_call: TRBJ1-1
clone_size: -
v_call: TRBV28
cdr3_aa: CASSVGLSWTEAFF
cdr3_nt: TGTGCCAGCAGTGTCGGACTGTCCTGGACTGAAGCTTTCTTT

d_call: -
j_call: TRBJ2-7
clone_size: -
v_call: TRBV18
cdr3_aa: CASSPTGNYEQYF
cdr3_nt: TGTGCCAGCTCCCCCACAGGGAACTACGAGCAGTACTTC

d_call: -
j_call: TRBJ2-3
clone_size: -
v_call: TRBV4-1
cdr3_aa: CASSLSPHNTDTQYF
cdr3_nt: TGCGCCAGCAGCTTGTCCCCTCACAACACAGATACGCAGTATTTT

d_call: -
j_call: TRBJ1-2
clone_size: -
v_call: TRBV7-3
cdr3_aa: CASSPLDSINYGYTF
cdr3_nt: TGTGCCAGCAGCCCCCTTGATAGTATCAACTATGGCTACACCTTC

d_call: TRBD2
j_call: TRBJ2-1
clone_size: -
v_call: TRBV7-2
cdr3_aa: CASSHASGGYNEQFF
cdr3_nt: TGTGCCAGCAGTCACGCTAGCGGGGGGTACAATGAGCAGTTCTTC

d_call: -
j_call: TRBJ2-7
clone_size: -
v_call: TRBV7-9
cdr3_aa: CASSLESGEQYF
cdr3_nt: TGTGCCAGCAGCTTAGAATCGGGGGAGCAGTACTTC

d_call: -
j_call: TRBJ1-1
clone_size: -
v_call: TRBV14
cdr3_aa: CASSRLGVTEAFF
cdr3_nt: TGTGCCAGCAGCCGGCTTGGTGTCACTGAAGCTTTCTTT

d_call: -
j_call: TRBJ2-5
clone_size: -
v_call: TRBV6-5
cdr3_aa: CASSERVQGTQYF
cdr3_nt: TGTGCCAGCAGTGAAAGGGTTCAGGGGACCCAGTACTTC

d_call: -
j_call: TRBJ2-7
clone_size: -
v_call: TRBV9
cdr3_aa: CASSVSGTTYEQYF
cdr3_nt: TGTGCCAGCAGCGTTTCCGGGACAACCTACGAGCAGTACTTC

d_call: -
j_call: TRBJ1-2
clone_size: -
v_call: TRBV29-1
cdr3_aa: CSVEPPGRFYGYTF
cdr3_nt: TGCAGCGTTGAACCCCCCGGTCGTTTCTATGGCTACACCTTC